The table lists the clone carrying this T cell receptor (beta chain) with a few counts. V was clipped by 2 bases and J by 3 bases; unmatched bases: 3. This CDR3 spans 15 amino acids. Germline V gene data show CDR1 as SGHTA and CDR2 as FQGNSA. The PCR had 60 Vbeta and 13 Jbeta primers. Sequencing was performed with immunoSEQ multiplex PCR; in TCRdb, only in-frame clones are kept and a portion is missing. The sample contains about 140,000 clones, about 80% of which appear only once. The data derive from a study of cytomegalovirus exposure and HLA in healthy donors. The gene calls are TRBV7-2 and TRBJ1-5; 8 bases fit TRBD1. Sample: PBMCs. The TCR originated in a woman in her 40s in good health and CMV-seronegative. The CDR3 region is CASSLMGQANQPQHF. CDR3 coding DNA: TGTGCCAGCAGCTTAATGGGACAGGCCAATCAGCCCCAGCATTTT. The full variable domain, with the rest looked up from reference TRBV7-2 and TRBJ1-5, is GAGVSQSPSNKVTEKGKDVELRCDPISGHTALYWYRQSLGQGLEFLIYFQGNSAPDKSGLPSDRFSAERTGGSVSTLTIQRTQQEDSAVYLCASSLMGQANQPQHFGDGTRLSIL.